The entry that follows covers one T cell receptor beta chain sequence. Patients from Seattle were sampled longitudinally, starting during active infection. Per germline, CDR1 SGHRS and CDR2 YFSETQ. This CDR3 region has 14 residues. Trimming removed 0 bases at V and 7 bases at J, with 13 bases between. The sample comes from a study of blood T cell repertoires in COVID-19. As for the study in general: Some COVID-19 samples were acute and others convalescent; all came from the United States, Italy and Spain. Sample material is recorded as cDNA or gDNA derived from T cells, B-cell-depleted T cells, or PBMCs.

How the authors handled the data: Estimates of nucleated cell counts were drawn from the amplification of reference gene primers. Data came from immunoSEQ multiplex PCR; TCRdb stores just in-frame clones and leaves some out. V and J calls and clone size come straight from that table; D and trimming were deduced from the DNA. The sample comprises about 220,000 clones, approximately 85% of which are singletons, and roughly 2.2% rests with the top ten. The sequencing input was peripheral blood. This receptor was obtained from a woman in her 70s with COVID-19, enrolled during active disease. The gene calls are TRBV5-1 and TRBJ1-2; D unresolved. In nucleotides, the CDR3 is TGCGCCAGCAGCTTGGCGGCAGGAGAGGGTGGCTACACCTTC. Amino acids: CASSLAAGEGGYTF.